This paragraph covers one T cell receptor (beta chain) sequence. The antigen is undetermined. Original analysis: Out-of-frame sequences were removed, leaving about 2.2 million distinct TCRbeta sequences. Method: immunoSEQ multiplex PCR; TCRdb's copy keeps in-frame clones and lacks some. That table furnishes V, J and clone size, whereas the DNA furnished D and trimming. Of 40,000 to 55,000 clones in the sample, 82% were seen once. Single viable CD3+CD4+CD8-CD45RO+ cells were sorted as the memory CD4+ T cells. The data derive from a study of memory CD4+ T cells and cytomegalovirus serostatus. Study-wide context: Of the healthy Belgian adults, several were CMV seropositive and approximately 24 seronegative. Study conclusions and caveats: Of under 200 reported CMV TCRbeta sequences, roughly 70 were found in memory CD4+ repertoires.

The clonotype comes from an adult in good health and CMV-seronegative. Source material: memory CD4+ T cells from blood.

In DNA, the CDR3 is TGTGCCAGCAGTGAACGTAGGGAGACCGAAGCTTTCTTT. As protein: CASSERRETEAFF. This chain uses TRBV6-1 with TRBJ1-1, with no clear D. This CDR3 is 13 amino acids long. Germline CDR1 is MNHNS and CDR2 is SASEGT. V was cut by 2 bases and J by 8 bases, with 12 bases left in between.